This T cell receptor (beta chain) was captured by sequencing in a study of T-cell memory formation after mild COVID-19. The CDR3 is 17 residues long. V was shortened by 4 bases and J by 1 base, with 20 bases between the two germline ends. The germline gives CDR1 SGHKS, CDR2 YYEKEE (reference sequence). Study observations and caveats: Cross-reactive memory seemingly joined, as some responding clones were found in pre-infection memory. Nothing confirmed that second-wave clones peaking on day 37 were specific for SARS-CoV-2. CD4+ bias marked clones expanding day 15 to 37, unlike balanced contracting clones. Those CD4+ clones that contracted were mainly in CM and EM (CD8+ ones in EMRA).

TCRdb called the 5' RACE reads again in MiXCR, with one record for every CDR3 protein. The sample includes around 250,000 distinct CDR3 sequences, around 15% seen only once; the top ten take approximately 25%. This clonotype was recorded a few times. What it binds is not known. The sample was PBMCs or a T cell subset sorted from them (not recorded which). The source of this sequence is a man aged 18 to 30 who had mild COVID-19 (a few samples of this study predate the infection). Cell type and time point are not known. V usage is TRBV5-5 and J usage is TRBJ1-1; a possible D gene is TRBD1 (5 bases). Here the CDR3 DNA reads TGTGCCAGCAGCCGCGGACCTCTCGGGAGGGGGAACACTGAAGCTTTCTTT. This encodes CASSRGPLGRGNTEAFF.